The 26 T cell receptor beta chains below all came from one sample that was sequenced in a study of blood T cells in healthy people across ages. Alongside a J-beta primer mix, a sample-barcoded 5' primer served in a second PCR lasting roughly 6 to 11 cycles. MiXCR, applied by TCRdb to the 5' RACE reads, yields one record per CDR3 protein. Among hundreds of thousands of distinct CDR3 sequences listed, 58% were seen once. Material: blood. All receptors derive from a man in his thirties or forties in good health.

The chain couples TRBV7-2 to TRBJ2-1; tentatively, D is TRBD2 (7 bases). The CDR3 extends over 12 amino acids. Trimming took off 4 bases at V and 10 bases at J, with 11 bases between the two ends. The germline V gene encodes CDR1 SGHTA and CDR2 FQGNSA. DNA for the CDR3: TGTGCCAGCAGCTCGGGGAGGGGGGAGCAGTTCTTC. It yields the protein CASSSGRGEQFF.

The chain links TRBV28 to TRBJ2-5, with D unclear. Germline-derived CDR1 and CDR2 are MDHEN and SYDVKM. The V gene lost 1 base and the J gene lost 2 bases, with 11 bases spanning the gap. The CDR3 has 15 residues. This CDR3 reads CASSLYRQLQETQYF. The CDR3 coding sequence is TGTGCCAGCAGTTTATATAGGCAGCTACAAGAGACCCAGTACTTC.

The chain uses TRBV5-1 and TRBJ2-7, with 7 bases lining up with TRBD2. With V trimmed by 0 bases and J by 4 bases, 7 bases remained unmatched. CDR1 is SGHRS and CDR2 is YFSETQ in the germline V gene. CDR3 size: 15 residues. The CDR3 coding sequence is TGCGCCAGCAGCTTGGCTGAGCGGGGTCCATACGAGCAGTACTTC. It is translated as CASSLAERGPYEQYF.

V gene TRBV15 combines with J gene TRBJ2-7; TRBD2 is a possible D gene (7 bases). Judging by the DNA end, TRBJ2-4 fits better; the J call may be wrong. The CDR3 has 17 amino acids. Germline V CDR1 and CDR2: LNHNV, YYDKDF (reference sequence). The CDR3 region is CATSNRGAAVSKNIQYF. The CDR3 DNA is TGTGCCACCAGCAACCGGGGGGCCGCGGTTTCCAAAAACATTCAGTACTTC.

This clonotype was detected only once. V and J are TRBV20-1 and TRBJ2-5, with TRBD2 matching over 11 bases. The end of the DNA is better explained by TRBJ2-7, so the J call may be wrong. From germline, CDR1 is DFQATT and CDR2 SNEGSKA (reference sequence). The CDR3 is 17 residues long. CDR3 DNA: TGCAGTGCTACCCACTCCGGGACTAGCGGTAAAAGGCGCGAGCAGTACTTC. This sequence encodes CSATHSGTSGKRREQYF.

This chain links TRBV6-1 with TRBJ2-7, with D possibly matching TRBD1 (5 bases). CDR1 is MNHNS, CDR2 SASEGT, per germline. V was shortened by 7 bases and J by 3 bases, with 10 bases between the two germline ends. The CDR3 consists of 12 residues. The CDR3 loop is CASKDIDYEQYF. The CDR3, as DNA: TGTGCCAGCAAGGACATTGACTACGAGCAGTACTTC.

The chain has TRBV24-1 and TRBJ2-7; TRBD2 agrees at 7 bases. The J call could be wrong; TRBJ2-5 is a better fit for the DNA end. Germline V gives CDR1 KGHDR, CDR2 SFDVKD. The CDR3 is 14 residues long. DNA of the CDR3: TGTGCCACCAGTGAGTCAACTAGCGCGGGGACCCAGTACTTC. This codes for CATSESTSAGTQYF.

V and J are TRBV29-1 and TRBJ2-3; 10 nucleotides agree with TRBD1. In germline, CDR1 is SQVTM, CDR2 ANQGSEA. V trimming: 4 bases; J trimming: 5 bases; junction bases outside the gene matches: 6. This CDR3 has 14 amino acids. CDR3 sequence reads: CSVGGQGMGDTQYF. The CDR3 bases are TGCAGCGTTGGGGGACAGGGGATGGGAGATACGCAGTATTTT.

This sequence joins TRBV27 and TRBJ1-4; D gene unclear. Germline lookup yields CDR1 MNHEY and CDR2 SMNVEV (reference sequence). CDR3 length equals 14 residues. V was pared by 4 bases and J by 10 bases, with 16 bases between. CDR3 sequence (DNA): TGTGCCAGCAGTTGGGGTGGTAGCACCCGAAAACTGTTTTTT. Translating it yields CASSWGGSTRKLFF. The whole variable domain, filled in from reference TRBV27 and TRBJ1-4, reads EAQVTQNPRYLITVTGKKLTVTCSQNMNHEYMSWYRQDPGLGLRQIYYSMNVEVTDKGDVPEGYKVSRKEKRNFPLILESPSPNQTSLYFCASSWGGSTRKLFFGSGTQLSVL.

V gene TRBV20-1 combines with J gene TRBJ2-7; D gene uncertain. Trimming stripped 2 bases from V and 5 bases from J, with 19 bases between. The CDR3 runs to 15 residues. Per germline, CDR1 DFQATT and CDR2 SNEGSKA (reference sequence). The CDR3 DNA reads TGCAGTGCTAGATCGCTCGTCGAACAGTCGAACGAGCAGTACTTC. This encodes CSARSLVEQSNEQYF.

The V and J genes are TRBV27 and TRBJ2-7; D gene ambiguous. Per the germline V gene, CDR1 is MNHEY and CDR2 is SMNVEV (reference sequence). The CDR3 loop spans 15 amino acids. V lost 8 bases and J lost 0, with 17 bases in between. CDR3: CASWGLSPSSYEQYF. The CDR3 bases are TGTGCCAGCTGGGGTCTCTCTCCGAGCTCCTACGAGCAGTACTTC.

V and J are TRBV9 and TRBJ2-6; D gene ambiguous. V was clipped by 4 bases and J by 5 bases, with 10 bases between them. From germline, CDR1 is SGDLS and CDR2 YYNGEE. The CDR3 totals 14 residues. CDR3 in amino acids: CASSPAEWANVLTF. DNA for the CDR3: TGTGCCAGCAGCCCCGCCGAGTGGGCCAACGTCCTGACTTTC. The full variable domain, its missing parts supplied by reference TRBV9 and TRBJ2-6, is DSGVTQTPKHLITATGQRVTLRCSPRSGDLSVYWYQQSLDQGLQFLIQYYNGEERAKGNILERFSAQQFPDLHSELNLSSLELGDSALYFCASSPAEWANVLTFGAGSRLTVL.

V usage is TRBV28 and J usage is TRBJ1-1, with 7 bases lining up with TRBD1. With V trimmed by 3 bases and J by 7 bases, 5 bases remained unmatched. From germline, CDR1 is MDHEN and CDR2 SYDVKM. The CDR3 consists of 13 residues. In nucleotides, the CDR3 is TGTGCCAGCAGTTTGACCGCAGGGGGTGAAGCTTTCTTT. It encodes CASSLTAGGEAFF.

This clonotype appeared a few times. V usage is TRBV20-1 and J usage is TRBJ1-2; D might be TRBD1 (6 bases). This CDR3 comprises 13 residues. Trimming left V 5 bases short and J 4 bases short, with 14 bases between. Germline loops: CDR1 DFQATT, CDR2 SNEGSKA (reference sequence). CDR3 bases: TGCAGTGCTCCAGGGGAGGGGTCCTATGGCTACACCTTC. Its translation: CSAPGEGSYGYTF.

CDR3 region: CASRRGEGNSPLHF. The CDR3 DNA follows: TGTGCCAGTCGGAGGGGGGAGGGCAATTCACCCCTCCACTTT. The chain joins TRBV3-1 to TRBJ1-6; tentative D call: TRBD1 (6 bases). This CDR3 is built from 14 residues. Germline CDR1 and CDR2: LGHDT and YNNKEL (reference sequence). V shed 9 bases and J shed 7 bases, with 16 bases lying between them.

The chain combines TRBV29-1 with TRBJ2-7; the D is unclear. CDR1 SQVTM and CDR2 ANQGSEA come from the germline V gene. This CDR3 spans 13 amino acids. V was cut by 8 bases and J by 7 bases, with 21 bases left in between. The CDR3 sequence is CSSAAFGYNEQYF. The CDR3 region has the DNA TGCAGCTCGGCCGCCTTCGGATACAATGAGCAGTACTTC.

This clonotype was counted only a few times. The chain employs TRBV5-1 and TRBJ2-7, with 7 bases fitting TRBD1. CDR3 length: 12 residues. The V and J ends lost 3 bases and 7 bases, in that order; junction bases with no gene match: 4. From germline, CDR1 is SGHRS and CDR2 YFSETQ. The CDR3 loop reads CASSWDSLEQYF. In nucleotides, the CDR3 is TGCGCCAGCAGCTGGGACAGCCTTGAGCAGTACTTC.

This chain connects TRBV7-8 to TRBJ2-7, with 9 nucleotides matching TRBD1. This CDR3 contains 17 residues. Germline V CDR1 and CDR2: SGHVS, FQNEAQ. Trimming took 1 base from V and 6 from J; bases not matched to a gene: 13. The CDR3 here is CASSLVVGGDRAGEQYF. CDR3 sequence (DNA): TGTGCCAGCAGCTTAGTGGTGGGGGGGGACAGGGCGGGCGAGCAGTACTTC.

The V call is TRBV28, the J call TRBJ2-3; no definite D call. Germline CDR1 reads MDHEN; CDR2 reads SYDVKM. The CDR3 loop spans 15 amino acids. The ends were cut back, 4 bases at V and 1 base at J, with 12 bases in the middle. Written as DNA, the CDR3 is TGTGCCAGCAGTTCACGGCTTTCTCGCACAGATACGCAGTATTTT. Translated: CASSSRLSRTDTQYF.

The V gene is TRBV7-6, the J gene TRBJ1-5, with D uncertain. In germline, CDR1 is SGHVS, CDR2 FNYEAQ. V was trimmed by 5 bases and J by 7 bases, leaving 9 bases between them. The CDR3 covers 12 residues. DNA for the CDR3: TGTGCCAGCAGCCCCTTAGGGCAGCCCCAGCATTTT. Translation: CASSPLGQPQHF.

The chain combines TRBV20-1 with TRBJ2-7; D is ambiguous. This CDR3 is 13 amino acids long. Germline lookup yields CDR1 DFQATT and CDR2 SNEGSKA (reference sequence). The V end was cut by 0 bases, the J end by 2 bases, with 8 bases between. Written as DNA, the CDR3 is TGCAGTGCTAGAGATGTTTCGGCCTACGAGCAGTACTTC. Translating gives CSARDVSAYEQYF.

The chain joins TRBV2 to TRBJ2-5, with 7 positions matching TRBD2. Trimming took 11 bases from V and 5 from J; bases not matched to a gene: 17. CDR3 size: 15 residues. Germline CDR1 reads SNHLY; CDR2 reads FYNNEI. CDR3 loop: CAGRRMVAGGETQYF. DNA of the CDR3: TGTGCCGGCCGGAGGATGGTAGCGGGCGGGGAGACCCAGTACTTC. The full variable domain, in which reference TRBV2 and TRBJ2-5 provide the parts outside the CDR3, is EPEVTQTPSHQVTQMGQEVILRCVPISNHLYFYWYRQILGQKVEFLVSFYNNEISEKSEIFDDQFSVERPDGSNFTLKIRSTKLEDSAMYFCAGRRMVAGGETQYFGPGTRLLVL.

The rearrangement joins TRBV12-3 or TRBV12-4 to TRBJ2-7; TRBD2 matches at 7 bases. With V trimmed by 6 bases and J by 0 bases, 2 bases remained unmatched. There are 13 residues in the CDR3. CDR3 region: CASRAGFSYEQYF. The DNA for the CDR3 is TGTGCCAGCAGAGCGGGGTTCTCCTACGAGCAGTACTTC.

This clonotype was detected a few times. This clone may be a read error of a much larger clone one base away. The chain has TRBV7-3 and TRBJ2-6; no reliable D call. V lost 6 bases to trimming and J lost 3 bases, with 6 bases between them. This CDR3 has 13 residues. The germline V gene encodes CDR1 SGHTA and CDR2 FQGTGA. The CDR3 region has the DNA TGTGCCAGCAGTTGTTTTGGGGCCAACGTCCTGACTTTC. This gives the protein CASSCFGANVLTF. The variable domain in full, completed from reference TRBV7-3 and TRBJ2-6, reads GAGVSQTPSNKVTEKGKYVELRCDPISGHTALYWYRQSLGQGPEFLIYFQGTGAADDSGLPNDRFFAVRPEGSVSTLKIQRTERGDSAVYLCASSCFGANVLTFGAGSRLTVL.

The genes are TRBV18 and TRBJ1-2, with D hard to call. The CDR3 contains 15 residues. The germline V gene has CDR1 KGHSH and CDR2 LQKENI. V gave up 0 bases and J gave up 5 bases, with 13 bases separating them. The CDR3, as DNA: TGTGCCAGCTCACCACCGTTGGGGTCTGATTATGGCTACACCTTC. Its translation: CASSPPLGSDYGYTF. The full variable domain, its missing parts supplied by reference TRBV18 and TRBJ1-2, is NAGVMQNPRHLVRRRGQEARLRCSPMKGHSHVYWYRQLPEEGLKFMVYLQKENIIDESGMPKERFSAEFPKEGPSILRIQQVVRGDSAAYFCASSPPLGSDYGYTFGSGTRLTVV.

The V gene is TRBV29-1, the J gene TRBJ2-1; TRBD2 is a possible D gene (5 bases). CDR1 SQVTM and CDR2 ANQGSEA come from the germline V gene. With 0 bases removed from V and 15 bases from J, the gap between germline ends came to 18 bases. CDR3 length: 13 amino acids. CDR3 nucleotide sequence: TGCAGCGTTGAAGATCGGGGTGGACTCCTCCCGTTCTTC. As protein: CSVEDRGGLLPFF.